The 21 T cell receptor beta chains below all came from one sample that was sequenced in a study of identical twins. Each CDR3 protein is one row after TCRdb ran MiXCR on the 5' RACE reads. The sample has some 790,000 distinct CDR3 sequences, approximately 18% seen once; the top ten hold approximately 14%. The data were also submitted as part of a second study, on T cells expressing NK-cell markers.

Sequenced material: PBMCs. These receptors were taken from a woman between 18 and 29 years old in good health.

This sequence joins TRBV10-3 and TRBJ2-7; 12 bases map to TRBD2. Germline CDR1 is ENHRY and CDR2 is SYGVKD. The CDR3 spans 16 residues. J lost 3 bases, V lost 4 bases, and 7 bases had no gene match. CDR3 sequence (DNA): TGTGCCATCAGTGTAAAACGGACTAGCGGGGTCTACGAGCAGTACTTC. It is translated as CAISVKRTSGVYEQYF.

This clonotype turned up a few times. This chain links TRBV9 with TRBJ1-5; D is unclear. The CDR3 is 16 amino acids. The V gene lost 0 bases and the J gene lost 1 base, with 11 bases spanning the gap. The germline gives CDR1 SGDLS, CDR2 YYNGEE. For the CDR3, the DNA is TGTGCCAGCAGCGTAGGCTGGGGAGCGAGCAATCAGCCCCAGCATTTT. Protein: CASSVGWGASNQPQHF.

This rearrangement joins TRBV7-9 to TRBJ2-1; either TRBD1 or TRBD2 may supply D (6 bases each). This CDR3 spans 12 amino acids. CDR1 and CDR2 (germline): SEHNR, FQNEAQ (reference sequence). V was cut by 7 bases and J by 8 bases, with 12 bases left in between. In nucleotides, the CDR3 is TGTGCCAGCACGGGGGCCGGGTATGAGCAGTTCTTC. Its translation: CASTGAGYEQFF.

Only a few counts were recorded for this clonotype. The chain is built from TRBV3-1 and TRBJ1-1, with a tentative D call TRBD1 (5 bases). V dropped 4 bases and J dropped 5 bases, with 11 bases sitting between them. Germline assignment: CDR1 LGHDT and CDR2 YNNKEL (reference sequence). This CDR3 is built from 13 residues. CDR3 in DNA: TGTGCCAGCAGCCTGTCGGGGGAAACTGAAGCTTTCTTT. Residues: CASSLSGETEAFF. The variable domain in full, with the rest retrieved from reference TRBV3-1 and TRBJ1-1, is DTAVSQTPKYLVTQMGNDKSIKCEQNLGHDTMYWYKQDSKKFLKIMFSYNNKELIINETVPNRFSPKSPDKAHLNLHINSLELGDSAVYFCASSLSGETEAFFGQGTRLTVV.

J is TRBJ1-1 and V is TRBV4-2, with unresolved D. Per germline, CDR1 LGHNA and CDR2 YNFKEQ. The CDR3 spans 14 residues. Trimming removed 4 bases from V and 11 bases from J, with 20 bases in between. The CDR3 reads CASSRVGSIMGAFF. CDR3 bases: TGTGCCAGCAGCCGAGTGGGGTCTATAATGGGGGCTTTCTTT.

The chain has TRBV7-2 and TRBJ2-5; tentative D call: TRBD2 (5 bases). CDR1 and CDR2 from the germline V gene are SGHTA and FQGNSA. The CDR3 consists of 15 residues. V lost 1 base to trimming and J lost 1 base, with 10 bases between them. CDR3 coding DNA: TGTGCCAGCAGCTTAGGTGGAGGCGGCCAAGAGACCCAGTACTTC. Protein: CASSLGGGGQETQYF. Together with reference TRBV7-2 and TRBJ2-5, the CDR3 gives the full variable domain: GAGVSQSPSNKVTEKGKDVELRCDPISGHTALYWYRQSLGQGLEFLIYFQGNSAPDKSGLPSDRFSAERTGGSVSTLTIQRTQQEDSAVYLCASSLGGGGQETQYFGPGTRLLVL.

This sequence joins TRBV6-1 and TRBJ2-6, with no clear D. The CDR3 spans 15 residues. The V gene's germline CDR1 is MNHNS and CDR2 SASEGT. V was pared by 6 bases and J by 0 bases, with 9 bases between. Written as DNA, the CDR3 is TGTGCCAGCAGCTGGATTAGCTCTGGGGCCAACGTCCTGACTTTC. This codes for CASSWISSGANVLTF.

The chain has TRBV12-3 or TRBV12-4 and TRBJ2-7; possible D gene TRBD2, 6 bases. V was pared by 8 bases and J by 0 bases, with 8 bases between. The CDR3 is 12 residues long. In DNA form, the CDR3 reads TGTGCCAGCGGGGGGTTCTCCTACGAGCAGTACTTC. As protein: CASGGFSYEQYF.

This chain uses TRBV6-2 or TRBV6-3 with TRBJ2-7, with unresolved D. Looked up from germline, CDR1 is MNHEY and CDR2 is SVGEGT. The CDR3 runs to 19 residues. Trimming shortened V by 2 bases and J by 2 bases, and 25 bases separated the two germline ends. The CDR3 DNA follows: TGTGCCAGCAGTTACCCATCGACACTCGGAACGAATAAACCCTACGAGCAGTACTTC. Residues: CASSYPSTLGTNKPYEQYF.

This clonotype came up once. The chain carries TRBV28 and TRBJ1-6; D possibly corresponds to TRBD1 (6 bases). This CDR3 region has 17 residues. Germline CDR1 reads MDHEN; CDR2 reads SYDVKM. V was pared by 6 bases and J by 0 bases, with 15 bases between. CDR3 region: CASRAETGSSYNSPLHF. CDR3 DNA: TGTGCCAGCAGAGCTGAAACAGGGAGCTCCTATAATTCACCCCTCCACTTT.

This clonotype was picked up a small number of times. The chain recombines TRBV20-1 with TRBJ1-2, with 10 positions matching TRBD1. This CDR3 is built from 13 residues. Trimming at V came to 3 bases and at J to 4 bases, leaving 2 bases not matched to a gene. Germline loops: CDR1 DFQATT, CDR2 SNEGSKA (reference sequence). In DNA form, the CDR3 reads TGCAGTGCTAGGACAGGGGGCACCTATGGCTACACCTTC. Translating it yields CSARTGGTYGYTF.

The chain links TRBV6-5 to TRBJ1-3; possible D gene TRBD1, 6 bases. V lost 4 bases to trimming and J lost 0 bases, with 10 bases between them. Looked up from germline, CDR1 is MNHEY and CDR2 is SVGAGI. CDR3 length: 15 amino acids. The CDR3 DNA reads TGTGCCAGCAGTTCATTCAGGGGCTCTGGAAACACCATATATTTT. Residues: CASSSFRGSGNTIYF.

This clonotype was recorded a few times. The rearrangement uses TRBV20-1 and TRBJ2-3, with D uncertain. CDR3 length: 16 amino acids. V was shortened by 0 bases and J by 0 bases, with 13 bases between the two germline ends. Germline V lookup: CDR1 DFQATT, CDR2 SNEGSKA (reference sequence). The CDR3, as DNA: TGCAGTGCTAGAGACCTGAATGAGGCTAGCACAGATACGCAGTATTTT. Translating it yields CSARDLNEASTDTQYF.

CDR3 sequence: CATSMQFSYNEQFF. CDR3 nucleotide sequence: TGTGCCACCAGCATGCAATTTTCCTACAATGAGCAGTTCTTC. The rearrangement uses TRBV15 and TRBJ2-1; D not certain. This CDR3 comprises 14 residues. V gave up 4 bases and J gave up 1 base, with 8 bases separating them. In germline, CDR1 is LNHNV, CDR2 YYDKDF (reference sequence).

This clonotype was picked up a small number of times. The V gene is TRBV6-1, the J gene TRBJ1-3; D is possibly TRBD1 (5 bases). The germline V gene encodes CDR1 MNHNS and CDR2 SASEGT. CDR3 length: 11 amino acids. Trimming took off 6 bases at V and 16 bases at J, with 16 bases between the two ends. The CDR3 nucleotides read TGTGCCAGCAGCCCCAGGGCCACCTTGTATTTT. It translates to CASSPRATLYF.

The chain is built from TRBV7-9 and TRBJ2-7; 8 bases are shared with TRBD2. J was trimmed by 6 bases and V by 0 bases; bases with no gene match: 10. CDR3 length equals 16 residues. CDR1 SEHNR and CDR2 FQNEAQ come from the germline V gene (reference sequence). The CDR3 protein is CASSLANFSGSTEQYF. The CDR3 DNA sequence: TGTGCCAGCAGCTTAGCCAACTTCAGCGGGAGTACCGAGCAGTACTTC.

This clonotype was seen a few times. V and J are TRBV4-3 and TRBJ2-1; tentative D call: TRBD1 (6 bases). Germline V lookup: CDR1 LGHNA, CDR2 YSLEER. Trimming shortened V by 3 bases and J by 2 bases, and 8 bases separated the two germline ends. CDR3 length: 14 amino acids. The CDR3 sequence: CASSQGATYNEQFF. CDR3 in DNA: TGCGCCAGCAGCCAGGGGGCCACCTACAATGAGCAGTTCTTC.

This clonotype was counted between two and nine times. This chain joins TRBV5-1 and TRBJ1-2; D is undetermined. The germline CDR1 and CDR2 sequences are SGHRS and YFSETQ. Trimming cost V 4 bases and J 8 bases, with 15 bases left between them. The CDR3 consists of 13 residues. CDR3 DNA: TGCGCCAGCAGCCCCGAGGGCGTGGGAGGCTACACCTTC. The encoded protein is CASSPEGVGGYTF.

V gene TRBV7-2 combines with J gene TRBJ1-2; no clear D gene. Trimming pared 2 bases from V and 7 bases from J, leaving 8 bases between. Germline V gives CDR1 SGHTA, CDR2 FQGNSA. The CDR3 has 12 residues. CDR3 loop: CASSLKLSGYTF. CDR3 nucleotides: TGTGCCAGCAGCTTAAAGTTGAGTGGCTACACCTTC.

The chain combines TRBV20-1 with TRBJ2-1; 10 nucleotides align to TRBD2. This CDR3 region has 15 residues. Germline trimming cut 3 bases from V and 9 bases from J; bases unmatched to any gene: 11. CDR1 and CDR2 (germline): DFQATT, SNEGSKA (reference sequence). The CDR3 DNA reads TGCAGTGCTAGGCGTCCAGCGGGGGGGCAGGTTGAGCAGTTCTTC. It translates to CSARRPAGGQVEQFF.

This chain connects TRBV29-1 to TRBJ2-3, with TRBD1 identical over 9 bases. Trimming took 1 base from V and 5 from J; bases not matched to a gene: 4. This CDR3 has 14 amino acids. Germline values: CDR1 SQVTM, CDR2 ANQGSEA. The CDR3 DNA reads as TGCAGCGTTGAAGGGGACAGGGTGGGAGATACGCAGTATTTT. Translated, it gives CSVEGDRVGDTQYF.